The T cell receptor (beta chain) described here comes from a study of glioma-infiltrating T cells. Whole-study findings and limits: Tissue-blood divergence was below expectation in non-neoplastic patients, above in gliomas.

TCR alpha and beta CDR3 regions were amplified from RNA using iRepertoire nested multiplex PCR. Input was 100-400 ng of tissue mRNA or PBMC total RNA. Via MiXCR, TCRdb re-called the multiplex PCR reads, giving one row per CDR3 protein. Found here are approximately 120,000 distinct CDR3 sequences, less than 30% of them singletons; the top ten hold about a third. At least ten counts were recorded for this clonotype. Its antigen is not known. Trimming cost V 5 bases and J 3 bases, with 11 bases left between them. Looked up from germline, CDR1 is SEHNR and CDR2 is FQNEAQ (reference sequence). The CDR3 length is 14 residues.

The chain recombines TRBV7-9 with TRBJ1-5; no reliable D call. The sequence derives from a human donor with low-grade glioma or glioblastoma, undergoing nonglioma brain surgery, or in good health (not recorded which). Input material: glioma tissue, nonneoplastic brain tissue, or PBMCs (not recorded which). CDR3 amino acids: CASSQSQNNQPQHF. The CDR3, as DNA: TGTGCCAGCAGCCAGAGTCAAAACAATCAGCCCCAGCATTTT.